The present T cell receptor beta chain was sequenced within a study of blood T cell repertoires in COVID-19. This CDR3 has 12 amino acids. V was trimmed by 5 bases and J by 6 bases, leaving 11 bases between them. Germline CDR1 and CDR2: SGHTA and FQGNSA. The protocol was immunoSEQ multiplex PCR, while the TCRdb copy is restricted to in-frame clones and leaves out a portion. The top ten clones hold 0.8% to 0.9% of a sample with approximately 400,000 clones, about 89% of them seen once. This chain joins TRBV7-2 and TRBJ2-7; D is possibly TRBD2 (5 bases). The TCR was taken from a woman aged 40 to 49 who had been exposed to COVID-19. Material for sequencing was PBMCs or T cells enriched from blood (not recorded which). As DNA, the CDR3 is TGTGCCAGCAGCGTAGGGAGCGGCGAGCAGTACTTC. The encoded protein is CASSVGSGEQYF.